The clone carrying this TCR beta chain appeared many times. Its cognate antigen is unknown. This specimen comes from a study of CD8 T cells in ankylosing spondylitis. Findings of the study overall: A motif in TCR beta, a set of 8 or 9 highly homologous variants, appeared characteristic of ankylosing spondylitis blood.

This CDR3 is built from 13 residues. CDR1 is MNHNS, CDR2 SASEGT, per germline. Deletions cut 3 bases from V and 0 bases from J, with 3 bases between. Using its own MiXCR run on the 5' RACE reads, TCRdb lists one record per CDR3 protein. The data hold 500,000 or so distinct CDR3 sequences, with approximately 5% observed a single time. V usage is TRBV6-1 and J usage is TRBJ1-5, with D hard to call. The clonotype was recovered from a male donor with ankylosing spondylitis. The sample consisted of blood, either unsorted or a sorted T cell fraction (not recorded which). The CDR3 loop reads CASSDSSNQPQHF. CDR3 nucleotide sequence: TGTGCCAGCAGTGACAGTAGCAATCAGCCCCAGCATTTT.